At least ten counts were recorded for the clone carrying this T cell receptor beta chain. Antigen unknown. The sample originates from a study of molecular identifiers for immune sequencing clone quantification. Study summary: For replicates, RNA isolated from approximately 20,000 or 98,000 naive CD8 cells was divided into five portions, of which four were sequenced. Findings and limits, study-wide: Clonotypes topping 20 RNA copies carried over 98% of effector molecules but under 1% of naive ones. Identical TCR molecules that share a barcode could lead to an underestimation of highly expanded clone sizes.

Naive CD8 T cells were sorted, and the gate applied was CD8+CD4-CCR7+CD45RA+. One entry per CDR3 protein, called by TCRdb with MiXCR from the PCR reads. Of about 18,000 distinct CDR3 sequences listed, 20% to 25% are singletons. Germline V CDR1 and CDR2: MNHEY, SVGAGI. This CDR3 spans 13 amino acids. V was cut by 6 bases and J by 5 bases, with 11 bases left in between. Material for sequencing was naive CD8+ T cells from blood, with Jurkat cell RNA spiked in. Subset denoted: FACS-sorted CD8+CD4-CCR7+CD45RA+ naive T cells. The J gene is TRBJ2-1, the V gene TRBV6-5; D is uncertain. The sequence derives from a human donor in good health. Some libraries in this study had Jurkat cell RNA spiked in. CDR3 sequence reads: CASRLAQNNEQFF. The CDR3 DNA reads TGTGCCAGCAGATTGGCACAGAACAATGAGCAGTTCTTC.